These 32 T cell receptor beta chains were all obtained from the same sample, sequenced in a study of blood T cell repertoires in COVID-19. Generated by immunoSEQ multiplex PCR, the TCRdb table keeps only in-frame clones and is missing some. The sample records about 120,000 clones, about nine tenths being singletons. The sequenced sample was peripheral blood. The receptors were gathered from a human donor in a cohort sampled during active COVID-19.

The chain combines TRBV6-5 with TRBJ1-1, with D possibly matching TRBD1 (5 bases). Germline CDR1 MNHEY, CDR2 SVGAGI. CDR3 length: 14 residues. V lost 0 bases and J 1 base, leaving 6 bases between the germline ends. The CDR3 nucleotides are TGTGCCAGCAGTTACTCCGGGGGGAACACTGAAGCTTTCTTT. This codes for CASSYSGGNTEAFF.

Here the CDR3 reads CASSRLAGGGYNEQFF. The CDR3 DNA sequence: TGTGCCAGCAGCCGACTAGCGGGGGGGGGATACAATGAGCAGTTCTTC. This chain uses TRBV27 with TRBJ2-1, with TRBD2 matching 14 bases. The CDR3 extends over 16 amino acids. J gave up 4 bases and V 6 bases, and 5 bases lay outside the gene matches. Germline CDR1 and CDR2: MNHEY and SMNVEV (reference sequence).

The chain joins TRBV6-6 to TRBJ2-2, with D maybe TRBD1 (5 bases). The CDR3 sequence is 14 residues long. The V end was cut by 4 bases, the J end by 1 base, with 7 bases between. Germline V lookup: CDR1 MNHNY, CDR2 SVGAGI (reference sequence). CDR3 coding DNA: TGTGCCAGCAGTTCCAGGGTGAACACCGGGGAGCTGTTTTTT. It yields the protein CASSSRVNTGELFF.

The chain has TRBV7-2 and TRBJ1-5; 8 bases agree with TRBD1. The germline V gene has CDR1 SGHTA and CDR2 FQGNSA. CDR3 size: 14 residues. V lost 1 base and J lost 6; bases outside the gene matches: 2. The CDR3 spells CASSLGQGTQPQHF. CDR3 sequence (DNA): TGTGCCAGCAGCTTAGGACAGGGGACTCAGCCCCAGCATTTT.

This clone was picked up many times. The CDR3 sequence is CASSPTLAGARYEQYF. The CDR3 DNA sequence: TGTGCCAGCAGCCCTACTCTTGCGGGAGCCAGGTACGAGCAGTACTTC. The J gene is TRBJ2-7, the V gene TRBV14, with 7 bases that match TRBD2. The length of the CDR3 is 16 residues. The V gene end was trimmed by 4 bases and the J gene end by 4 bases; junction bases not matched to a gene: 13. CDR1 is SGHDN and CDR2 is FVKESK in the germline V gene.

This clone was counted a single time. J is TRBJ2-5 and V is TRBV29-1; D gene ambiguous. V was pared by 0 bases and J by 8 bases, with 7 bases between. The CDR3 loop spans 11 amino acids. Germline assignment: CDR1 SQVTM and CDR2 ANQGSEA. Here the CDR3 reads CSVEDLATQYF. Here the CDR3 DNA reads TGCAGCGTTGAAGATCTGGCCACCCAGTACTTC.

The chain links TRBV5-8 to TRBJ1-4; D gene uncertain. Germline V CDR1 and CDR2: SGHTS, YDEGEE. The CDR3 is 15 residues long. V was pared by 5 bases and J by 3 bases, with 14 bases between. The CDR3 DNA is TGTGCCAGCAGAATCCGTGACAAGGCTAATGAAAAACTGTTTTTT. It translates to CASRIRDKANEKLFF.

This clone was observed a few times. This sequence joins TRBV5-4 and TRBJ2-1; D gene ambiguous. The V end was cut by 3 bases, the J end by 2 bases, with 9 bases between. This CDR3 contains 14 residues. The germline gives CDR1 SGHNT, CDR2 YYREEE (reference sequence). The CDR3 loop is CASSSSRTYNEQFF. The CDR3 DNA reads TGTGCCAGCAGCTCCTCTAGGACCTACAATGAGCAGTTCTTC. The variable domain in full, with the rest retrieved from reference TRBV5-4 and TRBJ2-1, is ETGVTQSPTHLIKTRGQQVTLRCSSQSGHNTVSWYQQALGQGPQFIFQYYREEENGRGNFPPRFSGLQFPNYSSELNVNALELDDSALYLCASSSSRTYNEQFFGPGTRLTVL.

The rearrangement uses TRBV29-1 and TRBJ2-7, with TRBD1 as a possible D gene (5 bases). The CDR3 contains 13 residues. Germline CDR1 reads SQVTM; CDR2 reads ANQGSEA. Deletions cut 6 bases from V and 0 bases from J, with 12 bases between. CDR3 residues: CSVKQVTSYEQYF. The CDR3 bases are TGCAGCGTCAAACAGGTTACCTCCTACGAGCAGTACTTC.

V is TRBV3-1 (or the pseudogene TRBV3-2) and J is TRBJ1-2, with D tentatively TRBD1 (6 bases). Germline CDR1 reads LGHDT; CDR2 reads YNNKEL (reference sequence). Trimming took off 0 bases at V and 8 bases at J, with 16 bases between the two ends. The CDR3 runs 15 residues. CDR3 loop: CASSQDTQGRGGYTF. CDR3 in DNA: TGTGCCAGCAGCCAAGATACCCAGGGGAGGGGAGGCTACACCTTC.

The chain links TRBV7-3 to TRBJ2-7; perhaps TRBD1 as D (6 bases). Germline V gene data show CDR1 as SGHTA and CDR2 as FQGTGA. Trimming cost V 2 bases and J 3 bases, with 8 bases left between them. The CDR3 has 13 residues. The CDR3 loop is CASSLQTGYEQYF. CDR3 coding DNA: TGTGCCAGCAGCTTACAGACAGGCTACGAGCAGTACTTC.

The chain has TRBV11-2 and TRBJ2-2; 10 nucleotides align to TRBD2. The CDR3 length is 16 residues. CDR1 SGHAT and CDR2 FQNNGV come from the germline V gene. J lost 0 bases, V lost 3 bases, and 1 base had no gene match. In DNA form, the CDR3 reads TGTGCCAGCAGCTTCGGACTAGCGGCGAACACCGGGGAGCTGTTTTTT. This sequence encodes CASSFGLAANTGELFF.

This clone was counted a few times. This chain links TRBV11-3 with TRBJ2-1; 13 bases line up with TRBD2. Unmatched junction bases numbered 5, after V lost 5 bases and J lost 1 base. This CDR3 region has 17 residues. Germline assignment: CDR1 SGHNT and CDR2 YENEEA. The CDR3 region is CASSPGLAGESYNEQFF. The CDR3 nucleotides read TGTGCCAGCAGCCCAGGACTAGCGGGGGAATCCTACAATGAGCAGTTCTTC.

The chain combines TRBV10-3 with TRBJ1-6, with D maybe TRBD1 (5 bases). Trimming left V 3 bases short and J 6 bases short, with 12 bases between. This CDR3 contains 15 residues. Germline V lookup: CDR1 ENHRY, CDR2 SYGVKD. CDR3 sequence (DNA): TGTGCCATCAGTGACCGCGGGGGGGGTAATTCACCCCTCCACTTT. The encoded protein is CAISDRGGGNSPLHF.

CDR3 in amino acids: CASSIELRRFRGQPQHF. As DNA, the CDR3 is TGTGCCAGTAGTATAGAATTGAGGCGCTTTAGGGGCCAGCCCCAGCATTTT. The V and J genes are TRBV19 and TRBJ1-5; tentative D call: TRBD1 (5 bases). The CDR3 consists of 17 residues. V was clipped by 0 bases and J by 7 bases, with 19 bases between them. The germline CDR1 and CDR2 sequences are LNHDA and SQIVND (reference sequence).

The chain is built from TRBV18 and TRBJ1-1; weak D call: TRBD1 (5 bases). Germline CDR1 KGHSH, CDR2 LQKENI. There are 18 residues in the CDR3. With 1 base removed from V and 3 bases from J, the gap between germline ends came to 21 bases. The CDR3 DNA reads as TGTGCCAGCTCACCACAATGGGGCCTGACGGGTGTGGACACTGAAGCTTTCTTT. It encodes CASSPQWGLTGVDTEAFF.

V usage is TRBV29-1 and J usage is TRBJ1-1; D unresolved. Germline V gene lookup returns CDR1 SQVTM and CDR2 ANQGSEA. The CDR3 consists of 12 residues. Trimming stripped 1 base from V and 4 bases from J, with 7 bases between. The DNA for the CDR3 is TGCAGCGTTGAAGTCTCGGGCACTGAAGCTTTCTTT. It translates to CSVEVSGTEAFF.

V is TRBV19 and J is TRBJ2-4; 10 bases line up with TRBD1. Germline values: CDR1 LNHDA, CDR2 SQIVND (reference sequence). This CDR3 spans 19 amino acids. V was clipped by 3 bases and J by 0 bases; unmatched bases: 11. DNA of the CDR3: TGTGCCAGTAGTATCTATGGGACAGGGGATCTGAAAGCCAAAAACATTCAGTACTTC. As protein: CASSIYGTGDLKAKNIQYF. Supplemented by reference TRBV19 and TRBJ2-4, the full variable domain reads DGGITQSPKYLFRKEGQNVTLSCEQNLNHDAMYWYRQDPGQGLRLIYYSQIVNDFQKGDIAEGYSVSREKKESFPLTVTSAQKNPTAFYLCASSIYGTGDLKAKNIQYFGAGTRLSVL.

In DNA form, the CDR3 reads TGTGCCAGCTCACCCGAGTACGAGCAGTACTTC. Protein sequence: CASSPEYEQYF. The V gene is TRBV18, the J gene TRBJ2-7; no clear D gene. The germline V gene encodes CDR1 KGHSH and CDR2 LQKENI. V gave up 3 bases and J gave up 4 bases, with 4 bases separating them. This CDR3 region has 11 residues.

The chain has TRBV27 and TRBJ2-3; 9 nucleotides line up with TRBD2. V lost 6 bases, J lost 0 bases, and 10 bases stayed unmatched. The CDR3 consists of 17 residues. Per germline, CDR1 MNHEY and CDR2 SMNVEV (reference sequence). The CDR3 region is CASRGLAGPTSTDTQYF. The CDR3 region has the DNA TGTGCCAGCAGGGGCCTAGCGGGACCCACTAGCACAGATACGCAGTATTTT.

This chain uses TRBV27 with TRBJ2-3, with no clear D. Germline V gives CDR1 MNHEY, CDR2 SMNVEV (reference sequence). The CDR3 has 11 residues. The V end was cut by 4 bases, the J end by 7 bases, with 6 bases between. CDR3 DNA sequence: TGTGCCAGCAGTTGGGCGAATACGCAGTATTTT. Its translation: CASSWANTQYF.

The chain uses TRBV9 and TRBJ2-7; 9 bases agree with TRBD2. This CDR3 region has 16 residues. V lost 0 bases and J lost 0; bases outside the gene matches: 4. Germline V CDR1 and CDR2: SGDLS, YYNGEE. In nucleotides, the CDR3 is TGTGCCAGCAGCGTAGGGGGCGGGAGGGCCTCCTACGAGCAGTACTTC. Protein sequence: CASSVGGGRASYEQYF.

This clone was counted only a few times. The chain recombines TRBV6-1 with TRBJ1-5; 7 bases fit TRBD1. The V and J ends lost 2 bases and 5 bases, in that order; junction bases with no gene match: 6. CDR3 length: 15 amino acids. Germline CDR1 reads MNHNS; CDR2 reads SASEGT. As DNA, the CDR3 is TGTGCCAGCAGTGAACGGGCAGGGGGGCATCAGCCCCAGCATTTT. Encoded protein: CASSERAGGHQPQHF.

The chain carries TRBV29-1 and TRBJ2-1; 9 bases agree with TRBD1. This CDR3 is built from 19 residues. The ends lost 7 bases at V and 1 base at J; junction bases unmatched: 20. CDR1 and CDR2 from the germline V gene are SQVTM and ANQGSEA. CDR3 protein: CSAASDRGLLRSSYNEQFF. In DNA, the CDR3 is TGCAGCGCGGCCTCGGACAGGGGACTACTAAGATCATCCTACAATGAGCAGTTCTTC.

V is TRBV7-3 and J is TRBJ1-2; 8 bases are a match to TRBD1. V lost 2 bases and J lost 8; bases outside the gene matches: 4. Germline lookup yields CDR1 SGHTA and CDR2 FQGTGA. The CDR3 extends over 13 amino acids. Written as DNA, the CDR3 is TGTGCCAGCAGCTTAGTCAGGGGGCAAGGCTACACCTTC. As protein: CASSLVRGQGYTF. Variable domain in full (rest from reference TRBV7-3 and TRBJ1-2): GAGVSQTPSNKVTEKGKYVELRCDPISGHTALYWYRQSLGQGPEFLIYFQGTGAADDSGLPNDRFFAVRPEGSVSTLKIQRTERGDSAVYLCASSLVRGQGYTFGSGTRLTVV.

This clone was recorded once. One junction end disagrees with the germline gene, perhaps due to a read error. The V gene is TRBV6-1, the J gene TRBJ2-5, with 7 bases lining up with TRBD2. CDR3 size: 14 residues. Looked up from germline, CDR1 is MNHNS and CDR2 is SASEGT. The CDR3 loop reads CASREAGREETQYF. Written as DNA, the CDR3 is TGTGCCAGCAGAGAAGCGGGGAGGGAAGAGACCCAGTACTTC.

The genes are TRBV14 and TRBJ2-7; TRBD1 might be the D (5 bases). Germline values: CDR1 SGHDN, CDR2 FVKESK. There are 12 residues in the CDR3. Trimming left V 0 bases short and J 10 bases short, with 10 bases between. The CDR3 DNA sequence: TGTGCCAGCAGCCAAGATCAGGGCAGACAGTACTTC. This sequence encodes CASSQDQGRQYF.

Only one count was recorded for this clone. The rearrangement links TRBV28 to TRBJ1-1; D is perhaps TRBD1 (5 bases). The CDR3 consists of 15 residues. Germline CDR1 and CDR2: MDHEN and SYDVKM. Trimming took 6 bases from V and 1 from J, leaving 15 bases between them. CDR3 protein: CASRDSGLTNTEAFF. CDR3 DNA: TGTGCCAGCAGAGACTCGGGACTGACGAACACTGAAGCTTTCTTT.

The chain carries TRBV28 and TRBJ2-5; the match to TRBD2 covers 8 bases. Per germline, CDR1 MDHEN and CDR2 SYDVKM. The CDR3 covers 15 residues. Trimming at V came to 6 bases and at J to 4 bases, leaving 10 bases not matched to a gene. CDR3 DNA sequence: TGTGCCAGCAGCCGAACCGGAGCGGGGGCAGAGACCCAGTACTTC. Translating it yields CASSRTGAGAETQYF.

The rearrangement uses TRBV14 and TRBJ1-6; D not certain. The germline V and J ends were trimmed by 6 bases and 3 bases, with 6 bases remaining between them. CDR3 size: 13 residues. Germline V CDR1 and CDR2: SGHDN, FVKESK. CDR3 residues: CASRAIYNSPLHF. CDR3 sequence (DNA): TGTGCCAGCAGGGCCATCTATAATTCACCCCTCCACTTT.

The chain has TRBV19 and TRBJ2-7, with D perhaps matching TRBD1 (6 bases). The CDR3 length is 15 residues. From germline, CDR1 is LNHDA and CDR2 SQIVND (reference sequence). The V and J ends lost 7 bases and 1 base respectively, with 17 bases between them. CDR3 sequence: CASNYGQGSSYEQYF. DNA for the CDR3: TGTGCCAGTAATTACGGGCAGGGGTCATCCTACGAGCAGTACTTC.

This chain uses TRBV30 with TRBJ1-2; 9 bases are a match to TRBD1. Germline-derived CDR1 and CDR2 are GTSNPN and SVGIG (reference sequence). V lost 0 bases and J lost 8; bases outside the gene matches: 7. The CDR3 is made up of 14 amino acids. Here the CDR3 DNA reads TGTGCCTGGAGTGTAAACAGGGGGCCGGGGGGCTACACCTTC. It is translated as CAWSVNRGPGGYTF.